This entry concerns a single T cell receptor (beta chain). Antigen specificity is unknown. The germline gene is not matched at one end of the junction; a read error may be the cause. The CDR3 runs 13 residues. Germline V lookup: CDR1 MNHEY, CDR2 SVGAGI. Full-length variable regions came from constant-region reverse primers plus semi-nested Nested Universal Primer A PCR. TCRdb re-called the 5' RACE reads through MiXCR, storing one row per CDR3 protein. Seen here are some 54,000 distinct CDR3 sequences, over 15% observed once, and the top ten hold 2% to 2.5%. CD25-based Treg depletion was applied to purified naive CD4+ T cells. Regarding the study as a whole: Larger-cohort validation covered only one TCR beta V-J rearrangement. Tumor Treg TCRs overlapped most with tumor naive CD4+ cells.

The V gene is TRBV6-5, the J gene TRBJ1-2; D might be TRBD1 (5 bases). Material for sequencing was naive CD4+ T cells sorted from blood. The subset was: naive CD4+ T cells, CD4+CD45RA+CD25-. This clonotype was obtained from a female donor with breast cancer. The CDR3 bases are TGTGCCAGCGGTTACGGCAGGGACTATGGCTACACCTTC. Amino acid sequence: CASGYGRDYGYTF.